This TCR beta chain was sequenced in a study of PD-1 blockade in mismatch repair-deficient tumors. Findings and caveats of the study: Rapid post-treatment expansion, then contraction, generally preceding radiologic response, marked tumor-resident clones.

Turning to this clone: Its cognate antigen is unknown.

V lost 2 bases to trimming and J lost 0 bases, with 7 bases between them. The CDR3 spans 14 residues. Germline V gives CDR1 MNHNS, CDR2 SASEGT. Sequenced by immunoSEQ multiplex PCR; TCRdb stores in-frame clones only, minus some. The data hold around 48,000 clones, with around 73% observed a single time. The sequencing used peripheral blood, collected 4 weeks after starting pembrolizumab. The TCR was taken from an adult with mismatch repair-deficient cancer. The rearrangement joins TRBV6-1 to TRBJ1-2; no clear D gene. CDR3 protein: CASSESRTNYGYTF. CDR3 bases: TGTGCCAGCAGTGAAAGTAGGACTAACTATGGCTACACCTTC.